These 20 T cell receptor beta chains share one sample of origin, sequenced in a study of cytotoxic CD8 clonotypes in ibrutinib-treated CLL. Repertoires were generated with immunoSEQ multiplex PCR, while TCRdb's copy carries only in-frame clones and drops some. The sample lists roughly 16,000 clones; roughly two thirds were seen once. Here the sequenced sample was PBMCs, taken before ibrutinib treatment. All receptors come from a human donor with chronic lymphocytic leukemia.

The V and J genes are TRBV5-6 and TRBJ2-5; TRBD2 matches at 7 bases. V shed 1 base, J shed 2 bases, and the junction held 8 bases outside the gene matches. The CDR3 totals 16 residues. Germline assignment: CDR1 SGHDT and CDR2 YYEEEE. The CDR3 spells CASSLKVIGGQETQYF. CDR3 sequence (DNA): TGTGCCAGCAGCTTGAAAGTTATCGGGGGGCAAGAGACCCAGTACTTC.

V is TRBV29-1 and J is TRBJ2-1, with 10 positions matching TRBD2. V shed 7 bases, J shed 3 bases, and the junction held 15 bases outside the gene matches. The V gene's germline CDR1 is SQVTM and CDR2 ANQGSEA. The CDR3 totals 17 residues. CDR3: CSARTGYGLADYNEQFF. CDR3 in DNA: TGCAGCGCCCGGACAGGGTACGGACTAGCGGACTACAATGAGCAGTTCTTC.

The chain joins TRBV12-5 to TRBJ1-5; TRBD1 agrees at 9 bases. The CDR3 consists of 16 residues. V lost 0 bases, J lost 2 bases, and 2 bases stayed unmatched. The germline V gene has CDR1 LGHNT and CDR2 FRNRAP. CDR3 in amino acids: CASGLVRTGGNQPQHF. In DNA form, the CDR3 reads TGTGCTAGTGGTTTGGTTCGGACAGGGGGCAATCAGCCCCAGCATTTT.

The rearrangement uses TRBV2 and TRBJ1-5; possible D gene TRBD1, 5 bases. The V gene lost 6 bases and the J gene lost 0 bases, with 12 bases spanning the gap. The CDR3 has 15 residues. From germline, CDR1 is SNHLY and CDR2 FYNNEI. The CDR3 is CASRTQQVSNQPQHF. CDR3 nucleotides: TGTGCCAGCAGGACACAACAGGTTAGCAATCAGCCCCAGCATTTT.

This clone was found a few times. This chain joins TRBV5-1 and TRBJ2-3; D remains unclear. This CDR3 is built from 14 residues. The germline gives CDR1 SGHRS, CDR2 YFSETQ. V was cut by 3 bases and J by 5 bases, with 13 bases left in between. CDR3 sequence (DNA): TGCGCCAGCAGCTCACCCAACAGAGAAGATACGCAGTATTTT. Protein: CASSSPNREDTQYF.

About this clone: A read error may produce the germline difference seen at one junction end. The V call is TRBV15, the J call TRBJ1-1, with D perhaps TRBD1 (5 bases). The CDR3 extends over 14 amino acids. CDR1 and CDR2 (germline): LNHNV, YYDKDF (reference sequence). As DNA, the CDR3 is TGTGCCACCACCAGAAAGACAGCGAACACTGAAGCTTTCTTT. Its protein is CATTRKTANTEAFF.

This clone was detected only a few times. V usage is TRBV6-1 and J usage is TRBJ1-5; D is unresolved. The germline V and J ends were trimmed by 0 bases and 4 bases, with 10 bases remaining between them. CDR1 is MNHNS, CDR2 SASEGT, per germline. The CDR3 has 15 residues. CDR3 amino acids: CASSEAGQQNQPQHF. CDR3 in DNA: TGTGCCAGCAGTGAAGCCGGGCAGCAGAATCAGCCCCAGCATTTT.

On this clone: A read error may produce the germline difference seen at one junction end. The J gene is TRBJ2-7, the V gene TRBV5-1, with D tentatively TRBD1 or TRBD2 (5 bases each). This CDR3 has 13 residues. Germline V CDR1 and CDR2: SGHRS, YFSETQ. This CDR3 reads CASSLGVSYEQYF. The CDR3 DNA reads TGTGCCAGCAGCTTGGGGGTTTCTTACGAGCAGTACTTC.

This chain connects TRBV5-5 to TRBJ2-5; 8 bases are shared with TRBD1. V lost 2 bases to trimming and J lost 2 bases; unmatched junction nucleotides: 5. The CDR3 spans 15 residues. CDR1 SGHKS and CDR2 YYEKEE come from the germline V gene (reference sequence). CDR3 protein: CASSFPGGQQETQYF. CDR3 in DNA: TGTGCCAGCAGCTTTCCAGGGGGCCAACAAGAGACCCAGTACTTC.

This clone was picked up one time. The chain is built from TRBV7-2 and TRBJ1-5; 9 nucleotides align to TRBD1. This CDR3 contains 14 residues. Losses at the gene ends were 5 bases for V and 4 bases for J; bases not matched to a gene: 3. From germline, CDR1 is SGHTA and CDR2 FQGNSA. CDR3 in amino acids: CASSPTGGNQPQHF. CDR3 sequence (DNA): TGTGCCAGCAGCCCGACAGGGGGAAATCAGCCCCAGCATTTT.

This rearrangement joins TRBV28 to TRBJ2-1; TRBD1 might be the D (5 bases). The CDR3 runs 11 residues. Trimming stripped 7 bases from V and 8 bases from J, with 9 bases between. Germline CDR1 reads MDHEN; CDR2 reads SYDVKM. CDR3: CASIQAYEQFF. CDR3 nucleotides: TGTGCCAGCATACAGGCCTATGAGCAGTTCTTC.

This clone showed up just a few times. The rearrangement joins TRBV10-3 to TRBJ2-7, with TRBD2 matching 8 bases. Trimming cost V 2 bases and J 5 bases; bases outside gene matches: 11. The germline V gene encodes CDR1 ENHRY and CDR2 SYGVKD. The CDR3 contains 16 residues. The CDR3 protein is CAISEKRLAGGDEQYF. The CDR3 coding sequence is TGTGCCATCAGTGAGAAGAGGCTAGCGGGCGGTGACGAGCAGTACTTC.

The sample holds a few counts of this clone. CDR3: CASSEWGSQYF. CDR3 DNA sequence: TGTGCCAGCAGTGAATGGGGGTCCCAGTACTTC. This chain uses TRBV6-1 with TRBJ2-5, with D perhaps assigned TRBD1 or TRBD2 (5 bases each). The germline V and J ends were trimmed by 2 bases and 9 bases, with 7 bases remaining between them. The CDR3 runs to 11 residues. Germline CDR1 reads MNHNS; CDR2 reads SASEGT.

The chain uses TRBV7-2 and TRBJ2-1, with TRBD2 matching over 7 bases. The CDR3 length is 15 residues. CDR1 SGHTA and CDR2 FQGNSA come from the germline V gene. After removal of 6 bases from V and 7 bases from J, the junction contained 12 bases not matched to a gene. This CDR3 is CASRPRLAVTNEQFF. The DNA for the CDR3 is TGTGCCAGCAGGCCGAGACTAGCTGTCACGAATGAGCAGTTCTTC.

This clone was counted between two and nine times. This chain uses TRBV5-1 with TRBJ2-3; 9 bases line up with TRBD2. CDR1 is SGHRS, CDR2 YFSETQ, per germline. The V gene end was trimmed by 5 bases and the J gene end by 5 bases; junction bases not matched to a gene: 9. The CDR3 extends over 15 amino acids. CDR3 sequence (DNA): TGCGCCAGCAGATCCGGGACTAGCACGGTAGATACGCAGTATTTT. Protein sequence: CASRSGTSTVDTQYF.

The rearrangement joins TRBV29-1 to TRBJ1-2; 10 bases fit TRBD1. Germline CDR1 SQVTM, CDR2 ANQGSEA. The ends lost 1 base at V and 4 bases at J; junction bases unmatched: 0. This CDR3 is built from 13 residues. CDR3 nucleotide sequence: TGCAGCGTTGAAGGACAGGGGGCCTATGGCTACACCTTC. This codes for CSVEGQGAYGYTF.

The rearrangement links TRBV28 to TRBJ1-1, with TRBD1 matching 8 bases. Trimming took 0 bases from V and 1 from J; bases not matched to a gene: 4. Germline V gene data show CDR1 as MDHEN and CDR2 as SYDVKM. CDR3 size: 16 residues. The CDR3 coding sequence is TGTGCCAGCAGTTTATGGGGGGGGACAGGGAACACTGAAGCTTTCTTT. As protein: CASSLWGGTGNTEAFF.

The V call is TRBV6-4, the J call TRBJ2-3; 10 positions agree with TRBD1. Germline V gene sequence: CDR1 MRHNA, CDR2 SNTAGT. The length of the CDR3 is 13 residues. V was clipped by 10 bases and J by 8 bases; unmatched bases: 9. The CDR3 DNA reads TGTGCCACTTCGACAGGGGGCGTCGGTACGCAGTATTTT. This gives the protein CATSTGGVGTQYF.

CDR3 in DNA: TGTGCCAGCTCCGCAGCGGTCGGACTCATCTACGAGCAGTACTTC. Translation gives CASSAAVGLIYEQYF. The chain recombines TRBV7-7 with TRBJ2-7; tentative D call: TRBD2 (5 bases). The germline gives CDR1 SSHAT, CDR2 FNYEAQ (reference sequence). V lost 8 bases and J 3 bases, leaving 20 bases between the germline ends. The CDR3 has 15 residues.

The rearrangement links TRBV29-1 to TRBJ1-3; 11 bases are shared with TRBD1. The trim removed 4 bases at V and 11 bases at J, leaving 1 base unmatched. The germline gives CDR1 SQVTM, CDR2 ANQGSEA. The CDR3 is 11 amino acids. In nucleotides, the CDR3 is TGCAGCGTTGGGGACAGGGGGTCCATATATTTT. It encodes CSVGDRGSIYF.